Listed here are 5 T cell receptor beta chains from one sample, sequenced in a study of T cells in Graves' hyperthyroidism and ophthalmopathy. The CDR3 regions of TCR beta were amplified from RNA transcripts. In the first-round RT-PCR of the TCR CDR3, the HTBI primer set was used. TCRdb re-derived calls from the multiplex PCR reads in MiXCR, one entry per CDR3 protein. The sample gives hundreds of thousands of distinct CDR3 sequences, roughly 14% of which show up once; 4% to 5.5% is in the top ten. Material for sequencing was blood. The receptors derive from a woman in her 40s with Graves' ophthalmopathy.

The chain combines TRBV27 with TRBJ1-1, with 10 bases matching TRBD1. Trimming took 5 bases from V and 3 from J; bases not matched to a gene: 12. The length of the CDR3 is 17 residues. Germline CDR1 is MNHEY and CDR2 is SMNVEV (reference sequence). As DNA, the CDR3 is TGTGCCAGCAGTCCCATCGGGACAGGGGATGGGGACACTGAAGCTTTCTTT. This codes for CASSPIGTGDGDTEAFF.

This chain links TRBV28 with TRBJ2-6; no firm D call. CDR3 length: 16 amino acids. Germline loops: CDR1 MDHEN, CDR2 SYDVKM. The V end was cut by 2 bases, the J end by 0 bases, with 8 bases between. CDR3 DNA sequence: TGTGCCAGCAGTTTAATCTCCTACTCTGGGGCCAACGTCCTGACTTTC. This translates into CASSLISYSGANVLTF.

This clonotype was detected many times. The chain is built from TRBV19 and TRBJ1-1; 10 nucleotides match TRBD1. The CDR3 spans 15 residues. The germline V gene has CDR1 LNHDA and CDR2 SQIVND (reference sequence). Trimming cost V 5 bases and J 1 base; bases outside gene matches: 4. Here the CDR3 DNA reads TGTGCCAGTAGTCCTCGGGACAGGGGGAACACTGAAGCTTTCTTT. As protein: CASSPRDRGNTEAFF.

The sample holds many counts of this clonotype. The chain joins TRBV19 to TRBJ1-2; the match to TRBD1 covers 8 bases. The CDR3 is 15 residues long. V gave up 5 bases and J gave up 3 bases; unmatched junction bases: 8. CDR1 is LNHDA and CDR2 is SQIVND in the germline V gene (reference sequence). The CDR3 nucleotides are TGTGCCAGTAGTGATTGGGACAGGAGGCACTATGGCTACACCTTC. It specifies CASSDWDRRHYGYTF.

This clonotype was counted at least ten times. An end of the junction does not agree with germline; a read error may underlie this. The chain carries TRBV7-7 and TRBJ2-2; D not certain. CDR3 length: 13 amino acids. Germline CDR1 and CDR2: SSHAT and FNYEAQ (reference sequence). CDR3 sequence: CASSPSSTGELFF. The CDR3 nucleotides read TGTGCTAGCAGCCCTTCATCCACCGGGGAGCTGTTTTTT.